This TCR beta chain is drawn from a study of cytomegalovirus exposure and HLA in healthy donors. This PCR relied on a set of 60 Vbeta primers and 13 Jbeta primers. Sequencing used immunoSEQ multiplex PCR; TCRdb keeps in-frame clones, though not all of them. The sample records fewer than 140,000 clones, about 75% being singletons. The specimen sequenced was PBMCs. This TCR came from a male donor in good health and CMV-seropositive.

The CDR3 spells CATSRVGTGGGQYF. The CDR3 nucleotides are TGTGCCACCAGCAGAGTAGGCACAGGGGGCGGGCAGTACTTC. V gene TRBV15 combines with J gene TRBJ2-7; 9 bases fit TRBD1. The germline V gene encodes CDR1 LNHNV and CDR2 YYDKDF (reference sequence). This CDR3 has 14 amino acids. Unmatched junction bases numbered 7, after V lost 1 base and J lost 9 bases.